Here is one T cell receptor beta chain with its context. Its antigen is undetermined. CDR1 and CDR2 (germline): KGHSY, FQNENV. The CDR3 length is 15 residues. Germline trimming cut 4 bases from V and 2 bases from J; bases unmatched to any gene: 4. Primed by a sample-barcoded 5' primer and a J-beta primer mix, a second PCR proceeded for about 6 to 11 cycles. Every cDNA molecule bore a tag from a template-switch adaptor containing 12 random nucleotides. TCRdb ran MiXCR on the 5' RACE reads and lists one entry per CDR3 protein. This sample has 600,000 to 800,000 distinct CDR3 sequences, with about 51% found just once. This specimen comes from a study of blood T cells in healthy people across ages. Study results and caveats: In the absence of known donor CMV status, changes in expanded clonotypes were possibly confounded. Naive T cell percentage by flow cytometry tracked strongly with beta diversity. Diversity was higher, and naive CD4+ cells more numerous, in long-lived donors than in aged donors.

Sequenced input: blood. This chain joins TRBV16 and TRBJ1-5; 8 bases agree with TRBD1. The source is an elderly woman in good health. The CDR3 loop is CASSPGQGGNQPQHF. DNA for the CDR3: TGTGCCAGCAGCCCCGGACAGGGTGGCAATCAGCCCCAGCATTTT.